This entry lists 25 T cell receptor beta chains sequenced from one sample in a study of molecular identifiers for immune sequencing clone quantification. TCRdb passed the PCR reads through MiXCR, listing each CDR3 protein once. The sample has 80,000 to 95,000 distinct CDR3 sequences, around 17% seen once; the top ten hold around 0.88%. The sample was naive CD8+ T cells from blood, with Jurkat cell RNA spiked in. Documented subset: FACS-sorted CD8+CD4-CCR7+CD45RA+ naive T cells. These receptors originate from a human donor in good health. Some libraries in this study had Jurkat cell RNA spiked in.

This clonotype was counted only a few times. The J gene is TRBJ1-6, the V gene TRBV27; possible D gene TRBD1, 5 bases. Germline V gives CDR1 MNHEY, CDR2 SMNVEV (reference sequence). The CDR3 consists of 15 residues. Trimming removed 7 bases from V and 8 bases from J, with 18 bases in between. In DNA form, the CDR3 reads TGTGCCAGCACCCTGGGAGGGGATTTGGATTCACCCCTCCACTTT. Translation: CASTLGGDLDSPLHF.

This clonotype was counted ten times or more. The chain is built from TRBV4-1 and TRBJ2-7, with D uncertain. CDR3 length equals 17 residues. The germline V gene encodes CDR1 MGHRA and CDR2 YSYEKL. V was cut by 3 bases and J by 0 bases, with 18 bases left in between. CDR3 protein: CASSHGPLPGSSYEQYF. The DNA of the CDR3 is TGCGCCAGCAGCCACGGCCCTCTTCCGGGCAGCTCCTACGAGCAGTACTTC.

At least ten counts were recorded for this clonotype. The chain uses TRBV4-3 and TRBJ1-5; 7 bases agree with TRBD1. The CDR3 extends over 15 amino acids. J gave up 1 base and V 1 base, and 1 base lay outside the gene matches. Germline V gene data show CDR1 as LGHNA and CDR2 as YSLEER. The chain's CDR3 is CASSQGQGSNQPQHF. The CDR3, as DNA: TGCGCCAGCAGCCAAGGACAGGGAAGCAATCAGCCCCAGCATTTT.

Many counts were recorded for this clonotype. The chain couples TRBV14 to TRBJ1-1; tentative D call: TRBD1 (5 bases). Trimming shortened V by 0 bases and J by 5 bases, and 7 bases separated the two germline ends. This CDR3 is 13 amino acids long. The germline gives CDR1 SGHDN, CDR2 FVKESK. This CDR3 reads CASSQEGGTEAFF. CDR3 DNA: TGTGCCAGCAGCCAAGAGGGGGGAACTGAAGCTTTCTTT.

This rearrangement joins TRBV7-2 to TRBJ2-3; no firm D call. The CDR3 consists of 14 residues. CDR1 and CDR2 from the germline V gene are SGHTA and FQGNSA. Trimming shortened V by 4 bases and J by 2 bases, and 10 bases separated the two germline ends. In nucleotides, the CDR3 is TGTGCCAGCAGCTCCCTCGGCAACACAGATACGCAGTATTTT. Translated: CASSSLGNTDTQYF.

In regard to this clonotype: A read error may explain this, as a much larger clone is one base away. The chain has TRBV9 and TRBJ2-7, with 9 bases fitting TRBD2. This CDR3 spans 14 amino acids. Germline V CDR1 and CDR2: SGDLS, YYNGEE. V gave up 2 bases and J gave up 5 bases; unmatched junction bases: 5. DNA for the CDR3: TGTGCCAGCAGCGTTAGCGGGAGTCGGCACGAGCAGTACTTC. Its translation: CASSVSGSRHEQYF.

Points on this clonotype: At one end, the junction sequence differs from germline, possibly due to a read error. The chain links TRBV7-9 to TRBJ2-5; TRBD2 matches at 11 bases. CDR1 is SEHNR, CDR2 FQNEAQ, per germline (reference sequence). The CDR3 consists of 17 residues. As DNA, the CDR3 is TGTGCCGGCAGCCTAAGGACTAGCGGGCCCGCCGGAGAGACCCAGTACTTC. Protein sequence: CAGSLRTSGPAGETQYF. Looking up the rest from reference TRBV7-9 and TRBJ2-5 gives the full variable domain: DTGVSQNPRHKITKRGQNVTFRCDPISEHNRLYWYRQTLGQGPEFLTYFQNEAQLEKSRLLSDRFSAERPKGSFSTLEIQRTEQGDSAMYLCAGSLRTSGPAGETQYFGPGTRLLVL.

This clonotype was seen many times. In nucleotides, the CDR3 is TGCAGTGCTAGAGAACCGGGAACCCAGCATTTT. The encoded protein is CSAREPGTQHF. The chain recombines TRBV20-1 with TRBJ1-5, with D unresolved. CDR3 length: 11 amino acids. Between the trimmed V and J ends, which lost 0 bases and 11 bases, there was a span of 8 bases. CDR1 DFQATT and CDR2 SNEGSKA come from the germline V gene (reference sequence).

The chain has TRBV30 and TRBJ1-1; D is unresolved. Germline CDR1 GTSNPN, CDR2 SVGIG (reference sequence). The CDR3 contains 10 residues. Trimming took off 6 bases at V and 0 bases at J, with 2 bases between the two ends. The CDR3 here is CACMNTEAFF. Written as DNA, the CDR3 is TGTGCCTGCATGAACACTGAAGCTTTCTTT.

This clonotype was seen many times. This chain links TRBV19 with TRBJ2-1; D call uncertain. This CDR3 has 14 amino acids. Germline assignment: CDR1 LNHDA and CDR2 SQIVND (reference sequence). Trimming stripped 10 bases from V and 0 bases from J, with 13 bases between. In nucleotides, the CDR3 is TGTGCCACCAAGGACCTAAGCTCCTACAATGAGCAGTTCTTC. Encoded protein: CATKDLSSYNEQFF.

This clonotype came up many times. V is TRBV29-1 and J is TRBJ1-1; D unclear. Trimming removed 4 bases at V and 4 bases at J, with 10 bases between. The germline V gene has CDR1 SQVTM and CDR2 ANQGSEA. CDR3 length: 12 residues. In nucleotides, the CDR3 is TGCAGCGTTGTTGGATCGGGCACTGAAGCTTTCTTT. As protein: CSVVGSGTEAFF. The whole variable domain, remainder taken from reference TRBV29-1 and TRBJ1-1, is SAVISQKPSRDICQRGTSLTIQCQVDSQVTMMFWYRQQPGQSLTLIATANQGSEATYESGFVIDKFPISRPNLTFSTLTVSNMSPEDSSIYLCSVVGSGTEAFFGQGTRLTVV.

This clonotype showed up many times. The chain combines TRBV5-4 with TRBJ1-1; TRBD1 is a possible D gene (5 bases). With 6 bases removed from V and 0 bases from J, the gap between germline ends came to 18 bases. Germline CDR1 reads SGHNT; CDR2 reads YYREEE (reference sequence). CDR3 length equals 16 residues. The CDR3 sequence: CASILARDGLNTEAFF. The DNA of the CDR3 is TGTGCCAGCATCCTGGCCAGGGATGGGTTGAACACTGAAGCTTTCTTT.

This clonotype was seen at least ten times. This chain connects TRBV27 to TRBJ1-4; no reliable D call. The V gene's germline CDR1 is MNHEY and CDR2 SMNVEV (reference sequence). V dropped 5 bases and J dropped 7 bases, with 17 bases sitting between them. The CDR3 is made up of 15 amino acids. The CDR3 is CASSPGPFSVEKLFF. The CDR3 DNA follows: TGTGCCAGCAGTCCAGGACCCTTCTCGGTTGAAAAACTGTTTTTT.

This chain connects TRBV30 to TRBJ1-4; D ambiguous. Germline V gene lookup returns CDR1 GTSNPN and CDR2 SVGIG (reference sequence). The CDR3 is 14 amino acids. Trimming cost V 2 bases and J 5 bases, with 12 bases left between them. This chain's CDR3 is CAWSKPEQNEKLFF. In nucleotides, the CDR3 is TGTGCCTGGAGTAAACCCGAGCAAAATGAAAAACTGTTTTTT.

This clonotype was picked up many times. CDR3 in amino acids: CASSFGAGGDQPQHF. CDR3 nucleotides: TGTGCCAGCAGCTTCGGGGCCGGAGGGGATCAGCCCCAGCATTTT. The chain is built from TRBV5-5 and TRBJ1-5, with D possibly being TRBD1 (5 bases). CDR1 and CDR2 from the germline V gene are SGHKS and YYEKEE (reference sequence). With 2 bases removed from V and 5 bases from J, the gap between germline ends came to 14 bases. The CDR3 is made up of 15 amino acids.

This clonotype was observed many times. The J gene is TRBJ2-5, the V gene TRBV27; 7 bases map to TRBD2. J gave up 5 bases and V 5 bases, and 11 bases lay outside the gene matches. This CDR3 has 15 amino acids. CDR1 is MNHEY and CDR2 is SMNVEV in the germline V gene (reference sequence). CDR3 nucleotides: TGTGCCAGCAGTCGATGGGGGGGAGAATTGGAGACCCAGTACTTC. Amino acids: CASSRWGGELETQYF.

This rearrangement joins TRBV18 to TRBJ2-7, with D possibly being TRBD1 (5 bases). Germline V lookup: CDR1 KGHSH, CDR2 LQKENI. The CDR3 has 14 amino acids. Trimming left V 5 bases short and J 2 bases short, with 13 bases between. In DNA form, the CDR3 reads TGTGCCAGCTCAGGCCGACAGTCAACCTACGAGCAGTACTTC. It specifies CASSGRQSTYEQYF.

This clonotype was recorded at least ten times. V gene TRBV10-3 combines with J gene TRBJ2-2; the D is unclear. This CDR3 contains 12 residues. Germline CDR1 reads ENHRY; CDR2 reads SYGVKD. Trimming left V 6 bases short and J 2 bases short, with 4 bases between. This chain's CDR3 is CAIRGNTGELFF. CDR3 nucleotides: TGTGCCATCAGAGGAAACACCGGGGAGCTGTTTTTT.

The chain carries TRBV20-1 and TRBJ2-4; D is undetermined. V lost 5 bases to trimming and J lost 7 bases, with 9 bases between them. This CDR3 has 11 residues. In germline, CDR1 is DFQATT, CDR2 SNEGSKA (reference sequence). The CDR3 reads CSALIPNIQYF. In DNA form, the CDR3 reads TGCAGTGCTCTGATTCCGAACATTCAGTACTTC.

A note on this clonotype: Given a much more abundant clone one base away, this may be a read error. The chain employs TRBV12-3 or TRBV12-4 and TRBJ2-6; D may match TRBD1 or TRBD2 (5 bases each). This CDR3 is built from 20 residues. DNA of the CDR3: TGTGCCAGCAGGTCCCCGGGCGGGTTTTTCGGGGCAACCGGGGCCAACGCCCTGACTTTC. Its translation is CASRSPGGFFGATGANALTF.

This clonotype was seen repeatedly, ten times or more. J is TRBJ2-1 and V is TRBV2; D may be TRBD2 (6 bases). The V and J ends lost 8 bases and 7 bases respectively, with 18 bases between them. Per the germline V gene, CDR1 is SNHLY and CDR2 is FYNNEI. CDR3 size: 14 residues. CDR3 residues: CASEGLSFGNEQFF. The CDR3 bases are TGTGCCAGCGAGGGACTCTCATTCGGGAATGAGCAGTTCTTC.

This clonotype was detected ten times or more. CDR3 DNA: TGTGCCAGCAGTTTAGGTCAGCCCCAGCATTTT. This codes for CASSLGQPQHF. The rearrangement uses TRBV28 and TRBJ1-5; no definite D call. Trimming cost V 2 bases and J 6 bases, with 2 bases left between them. CDR1 and CDR2 from the germline V gene are MDHEN and SYDVKM. The CDR3 is 11 amino acids.

This clonotype was recorded only once. The chain combines TRBV7-9 with TRBJ1-2; D gene ambiguous. Germline V gene data show CDR1 as SEHNR and CDR2 as FQNEAQ (reference sequence). The CDR3 contains 12 residues. V lost 4 bases, J lost 5 bases, and 8 bases lay in between. This CDR3 reads CASSSSGYGYTF. In DNA, the CDR3 is TGTGCCAGCAGCTCCAGTGGTTATGGCTACACCTTC.

This clonotype was counted between two and nine times. A much larger clone sits a single nucleotide away, making a read error possible. The genes are TRBV14 and TRBJ2-5, with D tentatively TRBD2 (7 bases). Deletions cut 4 bases from V and 2 bases from J, with 14 bases between. Germline values: CDR1 SGHDN, CDR2 FVKESK. This CDR3 has 15 residues. The CDR3: CASSRFAGAQETQYF. CDR3 sequence (DNA): TGTGCCAGCAGCCGATTTGCGGGGGCTCAAGAGACCCAGTACTTC. Together with reference TRBV14 and TRBJ2-5, the CDR3 gives the full variable domain: EAGVTQFPSHSVIEKGQTVTLRCDPISGHDNLYWYRRVMGKEIKFLLHFVKESKQDESGMPNNRFLAERTGGTYSTLKVQPAELEDSGVYFCASSRFAGAQETQYFGPGTRLLVL.

Ten or more counts support this clonotype. The chain couples TRBV6-6 to TRBJ2-1; no clear D gene. Germline CDR1 reads MNHNY; CDR2 reads SVGAGI (reference sequence). This CDR3 region has 17 residues. Trimming shortened V by 6 bases and J by 3 bases, and 21 bases separated the two germline ends. The DNA of the CDR3 is TGTGCCAGCAGCTTAAACCCGACATCCGGCCTCTACAATGAGCAGTTCTTC. This encodes CASSLNPTSGLYNEQFF.